The 27 T cell receptor beta chains below come from one sample, sequenced in a study of cytotoxic CD8 clonotypes in ibrutinib-treated CLL (dated by TCRdb to about 2021). The sample's time point, from its label and the paper: less than 30 months on ibrutinib. Receptor amplification or capture employed the immunoSEQ multiplex PCR assay. TCRdb stores this immuneACCESS table with in-frame sequences only. Part of the clones is absent; in the studies checked, under half of the shortfall reflects unresolved V genes, and no reason is known for the rest. Recorded for this sample are about 120,000 clones; roughly 57% of them occurred a single time. Roughly 35% of the sample lies in the top ten. The input for sequencing was PBMCs, taken after 24 months of ibrutinib treatment. The receptor set was obtained from a human donor with chronic lymphocytic leukemia.

This clone was counted a few times. The chain employs TRBV29-1 and TRBJ2-1; no definite D call. Germline V CDR1 and CDR2: SQVTM, ANQGSEA. The CDR3 totals 12 residues. Trimming pared 2 bases from V and 3 bases from J, leaving 5 bases between. The CDR3 loop is CSVERDYNEQFF. CDR3 nucleotides: TGCAGCGTTGAAAGGGACTACAATGAGCAGTTCTTC.

This clone was seen many times. The chain has TRBV29-1 and TRBJ2-2; D is undetermined. Between the trimmed V and J ends, which lost 7 bases and 1 base, there was a span of 4 bases. CDR1 SQVTM and CDR2 ANQGSEA come from the germline V gene. The length of the CDR3 is 11 residues. The DNA for the CDR3 is TGCAGCGGGGGGAACACCGGGGAGCTGTTTTTT. Its translation is CSGGNTGELFF.

V and J are TRBV27 and TRBJ2-7; D not certain. The germline V and J ends were trimmed by 5 bases and 0 bases, with 8 bases remaining between them. The CDR3 is 13 residues long. Germline CDR1 MNHEY, CDR2 SMNVEV (reference sequence). In nucleotides, the CDR3 is TGTGCCAGCAGTCCGGCGGTCTCCTACGAGCAGTACTTC. Amino acids: CASSPAVSYEQYF.

This sequence joins TRBV5-1 and TRBJ1-6, with TRBD1 matching 8 bases. This CDR3 region has 15 residues. V lost 0 bases to trimming and J lost 10 bases; unmatched junction nucleotides: 6. From germline, CDR1 is SGHRS and CDR2 YFSETQ. The CDR3 coding sequence is TGCGCCAGCAGCTTGGCCGGACAGGGTGAATCACCCCTCCACTTT. Its protein product is CASSLAGQGESPLHF.

Remarks on this clone: Other DNA sequences from this sample encode an identical CDR3 as well. CDR3 region: CSVRGGYNEQFF. The CDR3, as DNA: TGCAGCGTACGGGGAGGGTACAATGAGCAGTTCTTC. The chain carries TRBV29-1 and TRBJ2-1, with 7 nucleotides matching TRBD2. Germline-derived CDR1 and CDR2 are SQVTM and ANQGSEA. The CDR3 runs to 12 residues. J lost 4 bases, V lost 6 bases, and 3 bases had no gene match.

CDR3 sequence: CASSLGQNTEAFF. The CDR3 region has the DNA TGTGCCAGCTCCTTGGGACAGAACACTGAAGCTTTCTTT. The chain employs TRBV18 and TRBJ1-1; possibly TRBD1 for D (6 bases). With 6 bases removed from V and 1 base from J, the gap between germline ends came to 9 bases. This CDR3 contains 13 residues. The germline gives CDR1 KGHSH, CDR2 LQKENI.

V gene TRBV7-7 combines with J gene TRBJ2-7, with TRBD1 matching 11 bases. Trimming cost V 4 bases and J 5 bases; bases outside gene matches: 4. The CDR3 extends over 14 amino acids. From germline, CDR1 is SSHAT and CDR2 FNYEAQ (reference sequence). The CDR3 is CASSSGQGAHEQYF. The CDR3 DNA is TGTGCCAGCAGCTCCGGACAGGGGGCCCACGAGCAGTACTTC.

This chain joins TRBV7-3 and TRBJ2-7; 10 bases line up with TRBD1. The CDR3 has 15 residues. Germline V gives CDR1 SGHTA, CDR2 FQGTGA. Trimming removed 2 bases from V and 4 bases from J; junction bases left unmatched: 5. The CDR3 DNA follows: TGTGCCAGCAGCTTAGCCCCGGGACAGGGGTACGAGCAGTACTTC. As protein: CASSLAPGQGYEQYF.

The chain has TRBV30 and TRBJ1-6; 8 bases align to TRBD1. The CDR3 covers 13 residues. The junction had 2 bases not matched to a gene; V was cut back by 3 bases and J by 7 bases. Germline V CDR1 and CDR2: GTSNPN, SVGIG (reference sequence). This chain's CDR3 is CAWRDRVNSPLHF. The CDR3 nucleotides read TGTGCCTGGAGGGACAGGGTAAATTCACCCCTCCACTTT.

The rearrangement joins TRBV5-6 to TRBJ1-2; maybe TRBD1 (6 bases). Germline V gene lookup returns CDR1 SGHDT and CDR2 YYEEEE. The CDR3 totals 14 residues. The V end was cut by 1 base, the J end by 8 bases, with 15 bases between. CDR3 nucleotide sequence: TGTGCCAGCAGCTTGTCAGGGGCAGTGAAAGGCTACACCTTC. Its protein is CASSLSGAVKGYTF. Variable domain in full (rest from reference TRBV5-6 and TRBJ1-2): DAGVTQSPTHLIKTRGQQVTLRCSPKSGHDTVSWYQQALGQGPQFIFQYYEEEERQRGNFPDRFSGHQFPNYSSELNVNALLLGDSALYLCASSLSGAVKGYTFGSGTRLTVV.

This clone appeared a few times. The chain links TRBV30 to TRBJ2-5, with D tentatively TRBD1 (5 bases). Per the germline V gene, CDR1 is GTSNPN and CDR2 is SVGIG (reference sequence). V was clipped by 3 bases and J by 5 bases, with 7 bases between them. CDR3 length: 11 residues. The CDR3, as DNA: TGTGCCTGGAGCAGGGATGAGACCCAGTACTTC. Translating it yields CAWSRDETQYF.

The CDR3 region has the DNA TGCGCCAGCAGCCAAGATTGGGGTGGGGTCTTGAGGGGGAATGAGCAGTTCTTC. This encodes CASSQDWGGVLRGNEQFF. This chain uses TRBV4-3 with TRBJ2-1; perhaps TRBD1 as D (6 bases). Germline assignment: CDR1 LGHNA and CDR2 YSLEER. Trimming stripped 0 bases from V and 7 bases from J, with 22 bases between. This CDR3 contains 18 residues.

This clone was seen a few times. The V call is TRBV5-1, the J call TRBJ2-4; TRBD1 is a possible D gene (5 bases). V was pared by 2 bases and J by 4 bases, with 10 bases between. CDR3 length: 14 amino acids. In germline, CDR1 is SGHRS, CDR2 YFSETQ. The CDR3 spells CASSFGQDKNIQYF. The CDR3 bases are TGCGCCAGCAGCTTTGGACAAGATAAAAACATTCAGTACTTC.

V and J are TRBV18 and TRBJ2-3; 10 bases fit TRBD1. The length of the CDR3 is 17 residues. Per germline, CDR1 KGHSH and CDR2 LQKENI. V shed 5 bases and J 2 bases; nucleotides not matched to a gene: 10. The CDR3 coding sequence is TGTGCCAGCTCAAATTCCCGGGACAGGGGTATCACAGATACGCAGTATTTT. This gives the protein CASSNSRDRGITDTQYF.

The gene calls are TRBV30 and TRBJ1-1, with D possibly being TRBD1 (6 bases). The CDR3 runs to 14 residues. Looked up from germline, CDR1 is GTSNPN and CDR2 is SVGIG (reference sequence). The V end lost 0 bases, the J end lost 6 bases, and 14 bases lay between the germline ends. The CDR3 is CAWSVLQGEAEAFF. In DNA form, the CDR3 reads TGTGCCTGGAGTGTACTACAGGGCGAAGCTGAAGCTTTCTTT.

As concerns this clone: It is unclear where the CDR3 begins or ends on the DNA, so no DNA is shown, and the CDR3 is as TCRdb lists it. The rearrangement joins TRBV12-2 to TRBJ1-5. TRBV12-2 is marked as a pseudogene. The CDR3 length equals 22 residues, ends included. The chain's CDR3 is CASPTRVAQVGAGTHSNQPQHF.

The V call is TRBV7-6, the J call TRBJ1-4; D uncertain. Germline V gene sequence: CDR1 SGHVS, CDR2 FNYEAQ. The CDR3 sequence is 15 residues long. The V end was cut by 2 bases, the J end by 4 bases, with 11 bases between. The DNA of the CDR3 is TGTGCCAGCAGCTTAAGGGCCGCCGGTAATGAAAAACTGTTTTTT. Amino acid sequence: CASSLRAAGNEKLFF.

The chain recombines TRBV5-6 with TRBJ1-6, with D hard to call. Per germline, CDR1 SGHDT and CDR2 YYEEEE. V lost 6 bases and J 0 bases, leaving 7 bases between the germline ends. The CDR3 has 14 amino acids. The CDR3 region has the DNA TGTGCCAGCACCGCCGGCTCCTATAATTCACCCCTCCACTTT. Amino acid sequence: CASTAGSYNSPLHF. The full variable domain, completed using reference TRBV5-6 and TRBJ1-6, is DAGVTQSPTHLIKTRGQQVTLRCSPKSGHDTVSWYQQALGQGPQFIFQYYEEEERQRGNFPDRFSGHQFPNYSSELNVNALLLGDSALYLCASTAGSYNSPLHFGNGTRLTVT.

The chain joins TRBV29-1 to TRBJ2-7; the match to TRBD1 covers 10 bases. Germline lookup yields CDR1 SQVTM and CDR2 ANQGSEA. CDR3 size: 13 residues. V shed 4 bases and J 6 bases; nucleotides not matched to a gene: 6. The CDR3 loop reads CSVVVTGGPEQYF. CDR3 in DNA: TGCAGCGTTGTCGTGACAGGGGGCCCCGAGCAGTACTTC.

This clone was seen once. The rearrangement uses TRBV4-1 and TRBJ1-4, with TRBD1 matching over 9 bases. J was trimmed by 5 bases and V by 1 base; bases with no gene match: 5. CDR1 and CDR2 (germline): MGHRA, YSYEKL. This CDR3 is 16 amino acids long. CDR3 protein: CASSQGDRATNEKLFF. In DNA, the CDR3 is TGCGCCAGCAGCCAAGGGGACAGGGCGACCAATGAAAAACTGTTTTTT.

The chain employs TRBV30 and TRBJ2-5; 12 bases match TRBD1. V lost 8 bases and J lost 1; bases outside the gene matches: 11. This CDR3 is 16 amino acids long. Germline-derived CDR1 and CDR2 are GTSNPN and SVGIG (reference sequence). CDR3: CATGQGADSFQETQYF. The CDR3 region has the DNA TGTGCCACGGGACAGGGGGCCGATTCCTTCCAAGAGACCCAGTACTTC.

The J gene is TRBJ2-7, the V gene TRBV6-6, with a weak D call TRBD1 (6 bases). CDR1 is MNHNY and CDR2 is SVGAGI in the germline V gene (reference sequence). This CDR3 is 16 amino acids long. V lost 10 bases, J lost 3 bases, and 25 bases lay in between. The CDR3 region is CAIRGSGAIPHYEQYF. CDR3 in DNA: TGTGCCATAAGAGGGTCAGGGGCCATACCCCACTACGAGCAGTACTTC.

The chain carries TRBV19 and TRBJ2-7; D is perhaps TRBD1 (6 bases). V was clipped by 5 bases and J by 2 bases, with 16 bases between them. Germline-derived CDR1 and CDR2 are LNHDA and SQIVND (reference sequence). CDR3 length: 15 amino acids. CDR3 coding DNA: TGTGCCAGTAGTCTCAGGGGTCCGAACCCCTACGAGCAGTACTTC. Protein: CASSLRGPNPYEQYF.

The chain employs TRBV6-5 and TRBJ1-1; D unresolved. CDR1 MNHEY and CDR2 SVGAGI come from the germline V gene. The V end was cut by 5 bases, the J end by 1 base, with 11 bases between. The CDR3 is 14 amino acids. DNA of the CDR3: TGTGCCAGCAGTCCCACAGAAACGAACACTGAAGCTTTCTTT. Protein: CASSPTETNTEAFF.

The chain combines TRBV7-3 with TRBJ2-5, with 7 bases fitting TRBD2. V shed 4 bases, J shed 7 bases, and the junction held 15 bases outside the gene matches. The CDR3 consists of 16 residues. Germline CDR1 and CDR2: SGHTA and FQGTGA. CDR3 in amino acids: CASSSFAGEGLATQYF. CDR3 nucleotides: TGTGCCAGCAGCTCCTTTGCGGGGGAGGGCCTAGCGACCCAGTACTTC.

The chain recombines TRBV7-9 with TRBJ2-1; D uncertain. The germline gives CDR1 SEHNR, CDR2 FQNEAQ (reference sequence). The CDR3 extends over 11 amino acids. The V end lost 0 bases, the J end lost 6 bases, and 0 bases lay between the germline ends. CDR3 loop: CASSLANEQFF. The DNA of the CDR3 is TGTGCCAGCAGCTTAGCCAATGAGCAGTTCTTC.

The rearrangement links TRBV15 to TRBJ1-1; D not resolved. Trimming cost V 1 base and J 5 bases, with 17 bases left between them. The CDR3 extends over 16 amino acids. Germline values: CDR1 LNHNV, CDR2 YYDKDF (reference sequence). The CDR3 bases are TGTGCCACCAGCAGAGTAGTTGCGCAGCCGTTGACTGAAGCTTTCTTT. This codes for CATSRVVAQPLTEAFF.